This paragraph reports one T cell receptor (beta chain). Its antigen is unidentified. This CDR3 is built from 16 residues. Per the germline V gene, CDR1 is SEHNR and CDR2 is FQNEAQ (reference sequence). V lost 5 bases and J 0 bases, leaving 17 bases between the germline ends. The data stem from a study of vaccination effects on CD4 cells after COVID-19. Study summary: Post-vaccine specimens arrived a median 72 days past the second dose.

Study findings and constraints: Sampling in the study covered few convalescent patients and included no early post-infection timepoints. The vaccine-induced clones of healthy vaccinees included only 1 of 255 that cross-reacted with common cold coronaviruses.

Antigen-specific CD4+ T cells were first expanded with viral peptide pools by the ViraFEST assay and only then sequenced. Cultured cells yielded isolated CD4+ T cells after 10 to 11 days. Participants got two doses of BNT162b2 or mRNA-1273 vaccine. Absence of prior SARS-CoV-2 infection characterized the vaccine recipients, who showed negative nucleocapsid antibodies. Generated by immunoSEQ multiplex PCR, the TCRdb table keeps only in-frame clones and is missing some. This sample has tens of thousands of clones; 74% occur once, and the top ten carry about 1.4%. The chain carries TRBV7-9 and TRBJ2-7, with a possible D match to TRBD1 (6 bases). Sequencing used CD4+ T cells from PBMCs cultured with HCoV-229E spike peptides, obtained after COVID-19 vaccination. The receptor's source is a human donor who received a COVID-19 vaccine. The CDR3 DNA is TGTGCCAGCAGCACCACCGTGGACAGCCTCTCCTACGAGCAGTACGTC. Encoded protein: CASSTTVDSLSYEQYV.